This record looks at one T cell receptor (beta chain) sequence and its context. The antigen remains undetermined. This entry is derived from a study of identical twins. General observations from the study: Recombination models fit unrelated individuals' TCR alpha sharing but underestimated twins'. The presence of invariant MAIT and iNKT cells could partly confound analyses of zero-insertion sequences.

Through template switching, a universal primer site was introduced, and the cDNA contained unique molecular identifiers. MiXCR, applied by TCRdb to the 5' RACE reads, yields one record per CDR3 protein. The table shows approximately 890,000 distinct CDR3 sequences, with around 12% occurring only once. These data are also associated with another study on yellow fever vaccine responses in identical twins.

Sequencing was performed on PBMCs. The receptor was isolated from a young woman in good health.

This CDR3 is CASSSAGPSSGLAGPVEQYF. DNA for the CDR3: TGCGCCAGCAGCTCTGCAGGTCCCTCTTCGGGACTAGCGGGGCCAGTGGAGCAGTACTTC. The chain couples TRBV5-1 to TRBJ2-7; 13 nucleotides line up with TRBD2. The ends lost 3 bases at V and 7 bases at J; junction bases unmatched: 22. This CDR3 is built from 20 residues. Per the germline V gene, CDR1 is SGHRS and CDR2 is YFSETQ.